This T cell receptor (beta chain) is from a study of T cell responses to AZD1222 COVID-19 vaccine. Study-level findings and limits: Across the whole spike, CD4 TCRs peaked at regions 160-218 and 743-854.

Worth noting for this clone: Its target is not known.

This CDR3 has 13 residues. V was pared by 3 bases and J by 2 bases, with 7 bases between. Germline V gene lookup returns CDR1 MNHNS and CDR2 SASEGT. The method was immunoSEQ multiplex PCR; TCRdb's version includes in-frame clones alone and lacks a portion of them. The profile shows 120,000 to 150,000 clones, 91% of them singletons. The clonotype originates from an adult in good health. Source: peripheral blood, taken on day 0 of AZD1222 vaccination. This chain joins TRBV6-1 and TRBJ1-2; D is perhaps TRBD1 (5 bases). For the CDR3, the DNA is TGTGCCAGCAGTGATTGGGGGAACTATGGCTACACCTTC. Its translation is CASSDWGNYGYTF.